The 27 T cell receptor beta chains below come from one sample, sequenced in a study of T cells in Graves' hyperthyroidism and ophthalmopathy. Amplification yielded TCR beta CDR3 regions, with RNA transcripts as the source. Carried out on the TCR CDR3, a first-round RT-PCR used the HTBI primer set. Using its own MiXCR run on the multiplex PCR reads, TCRdb lists one record per CDR3 protein. The data show over 500,000 distinct CDR3 sequences, 15% to 20% seen once. Sequenced input: blood. The receptors derive from a woman aged 25 to 39 with Graves' ophthalmopathy.

This clonotype showed up just once. The gene calls are TRBV19 and TRBJ2-7; perhaps TRBD1 as D (6 bases). The V end lost 10 bases, the J end lost 6 bases, and 16 bases lay between the germline ends. CDR3 size: 12 residues. Germline CDR1 is LNHDA and CDR2 is SQIVND (reference sequence). This chain's CDR3 is CATSNRVAEQYF. The CDR3 coding sequence is TGTGCCACCTCAAACAGGGTTGCCGAGCAGTACTTC.

There are a few counts of this clonotype. The rearrangement joins TRBV20-1 to TRBJ2-2, with TRBD2 matching 12 bases. With 0 bases clipped from V and 6 bases from J, the junction kept 2 bases outside the gene matches. CDR1 is DFQATT and CDR2 is SNEGSKA in the germline V gene (reference sequence). The CDR3 contains 15 residues. As DNA, the CDR3 is TGCAGTGCTAGAGAGACTAGCGGGAGTGCCGGGGAGCTGTTTTTT. It yields the protein CSARETSGSAGELFF.

The chain combines TRBV19 with TRBJ1-5; D ambiguous. The CDR3 covers 17 residues. CDR1 and CDR2 (germline): LNHDA, SQIVND (reference sequence). V shed 7 bases and J shed 3 bases, with 22 bases lying between them. CDR3 loop: CASKNPLGGYYNQPQHF. DNA for the CDR3: TGTGCCAGTAAAAACCCTTTGGGTGGGTATTACAATCAGCCCCAGCATTTT.

There are many counts of this clonotype. This chain uses TRBV30 with TRBJ2-7; D uncertain. The CDR3 spans 13 residues. CDR1 GTSNPN and CDR2 SVGIG come from the germline V gene (reference sequence). The V end was cut by 8 bases, the J end by 3 bases, with 17 bases between. CDR3 sequence (DNA): TGTGCCGGGTCCAAAGGGTACAGCTACGAGCAGTACTTC. It encodes CAGSKGYSYEQYF.

There are many counts of this clonotype. The genes are TRBV28 and TRBJ1-5, with TRBD1 matching 9 bases. Trimming removed 3 bases from V and 5 bases from J; junction bases left unmatched: 5. From germline, CDR1 is MDHEN and CDR2 SYDVKM. The CDR3 loop spans 15 amino acids. The CDR3 loop is CASSFRDRGDQPQHF. The CDR3 DNA follows: TGTGCCAGCAGTTTTAGAGACAGGGGGGATCAGCCCCAGCATTTT. The entire variable domain, with the rest obtained from reference TRBV28 and TRBJ1-5, is as follows: DVKVTQSSRYLVKRTGEKVFLECVQDMDHENMFWYRQDPGLGLRLIYFSYDVKMKEKGDIPEGYSVSREKKERFSLILESASTNQTSMYLCASSFRDRGDQPQHFGDGTRLSIL.

The V call is TRBV11-2, the J call TRBJ1-4; TRBD1 aligns across 9 bases. V gave up 4 bases and J gave up 8 bases; unmatched junction bases: 14. This CDR3 comprises 17 residues. The germline gives CDR1 SGHAT, CDR2 FQNNGV. The CDR3 DNA reads TGTGCCAGCAGCTCCTCTCTGGGGACAGGGAGTTTCGAAAAACTGTTTTTT. It specifies CASSSSLGTGSFEKLFF.

The chain links TRBV25-1 to TRBJ1-4; no clear D. The germline V and J ends were trimmed by 7 bases and 0 bases, with 9 bases remaining between them. This CDR3 has 14 amino acids. Per the germline V gene, CDR1 is MGHDK and CDR2 is SYGVNS. The CDR3, as DNA: TGTGCCAGCACCGACCATGCAACTAATGAAAAACTGTTTTTT. This sequence encodes CASTDHATNEKLFF.

V is TRBV6-1 and J is TRBJ2-7, with 11 bases fitting TRBD1. Trimming removed 5 bases from V and 2 bases from J; junction bases left unmatched: 5. There are 15 residues in the CDR3. CDR1 is MNHNS and CDR2 is SASEGT in the germline V gene. CDR3 sequence (DNA): TGTGCCAGCAGTTCCGGGACAGGGGGGGCCTACGAGCAGTACTTC. Translated: CASSSGTGGAYEQYF.

Ten or more counts support this clonotype. This chain links TRBV20-1 with TRBJ2-3; D is perhaps TRBD2 (7 bases). V dropped 8 bases and J dropped 8 bases, with 23 bases sitting between them. This CDR3 contains 14 residues. Germline V lookup: CDR1 DFQATT, CDR2 SNEGSKA (reference sequence). The CDR3: CSSPGEGRLGTQYF. The CDR3 DNA reads as TGCAGTTCCCCAGGGGAGGGACGCCTAGGTACGCAGTATTTT.

This clonotype was detected only a few times. V gene TRBV19 combines with J gene TRBJ2-3; D is uncertain. V dropped 0 bases and J dropped 1 base, with 11 bases sitting between them. The CDR3 contains 16 residues. The V gene's germline CDR1 is LNHDA and CDR2 SQIVND (reference sequence). The CDR3 DNA follows: TGTGCCAGTAGTATAGATGGATGGCAGGGCACAGATACGCAGTATTTT. Protein sequence: CASSIDGWQGTDTQYF.

The genes are TRBV4-3 and TRBJ1-2; 8 bases line up with TRBD1. The CDR3 has 17 residues. Germline lookup yields CDR1 LGHNA and CDR2 YSLEER. V was pared by 0 bases and J by 7 bases, with 13 bases of the junction left unmatched. CDR3 protein: CASSQDWGGAGGFGYTF. The CDR3 nucleotides are TGCGCCAGCAGCCAAGATTGGGGGGGGGCAGGGGGCTTTGGCTACACCTTC.

This clonotype was seen a few times. The rearrangement joins TRBV5-8 to TRBJ2-7, with 8 positions matching TRBD1. J was trimmed by 6 bases and V by 5 bases; bases with no gene match: 7. The CDR3 is 13 amino acids. The V gene's germline CDR1 is SGHTS and CDR2 YDEGEE. The CDR3: CASRRTGLIEQYF. CDR3 nucleotides: TGTGCCAGCAGGCGGACAGGGCTGATCGAGCAGTACTTC.

V usage is TRBV10-3 and J usage is TRBJ2-2, with a weak D call TRBD1 (5 bases). There are 16 residues in the CDR3. CDR1 is ENHRY and CDR2 is SYGVKD in the germline V gene. The V end was cut by 5 bases, the J end by 0 bases, with 13 bases between. The CDR3 loop is CAISPTDSTNTGELFF. Here the CDR3 DNA reads TGTGCCATCAGTCCAACAGACAGCACGAACACCGGGGAGCTGTTTTTT.

The table lists this clonotype with many counts. This chain connects TRBV28 to TRBJ1-1; TRBD1 agrees at 8 bases. This CDR3 is 16 amino acids long. CDR1 is MDHEN, CDR2 SYDVKM, per germline. V shed 3 bases and J 1 base; nucleotides not matched to a gene: 7. CDR3 protein: CASSFWQGAQNTEAFF. In nucleotides, the CDR3 is TGTGCCAGCAGTTTTTGGCAGGGGGCACAGAACACTGAAGCTTTCTTT.

Only a few counts were recorded for this clonotype. The J gene is TRBJ2-2, the V gene TRBV12-3 or TRBV12-4, with D unresolved. The V and J ends lost 6 bases and 3 bases respectively, with 14 bases between them. The CDR3 consists of 15 residues. This CDR3 is CASSRRSGYTGELFF. CDR3 nucleotide sequence: TGTGCCAGCAGCCGCAGAAGTGGGTACACCGGGGAGCTGTTTTTT.

A single count supports this clonotype. This chain connects TRBV6-1 to TRBJ2-6; 9 nucleotides match TRBD1. CDR3 size: 17 residues. The germline gives CDR1 MNHNS, CDR2 SASEGT. V shed 8 bases, J shed 1 base, and the junction held 9 bases outside the gene matches. CDR3 in DNA: TGTGCCAGCGGTAGGACAGGGGTTTTTTCTGGGGCCAACGTCCTGACTTTC. Protein: CASGRTGVFSGANVLTF.

This clonotype was observed a few times. The chain has TRBV3-1 and TRBJ2-3; TRBD2 agrees at 7 bases. CDR3 size: 15 residues. Trimming at V came to 1 base and at J to 4 bases, leaving 5 bases not matched to a gene. The germline V gene has CDR1 LGHDT and CDR2 YNNKEL (reference sequence). The DNA for the CDR3 is TGTGCCAGCAGCCAAGGCGGGAGCGGGTCAGATACGCAGTATTTT. Translation: CASSQGGSGSDTQYF.

This clonotype was picked up many times. The chain combines TRBV15 with TRBJ1-2; D is ambiguous. Trimming shortened V by 4 bases and J by 4 bases, and 10 bases separated the two germline ends. CDR3 size: 13 residues. Per germline, CDR1 LNHNV and CDR2 YYDKDF (reference sequence). The CDR3 reads CATSNQSAYGYTF. For the CDR3, the DNA is TGTGCCACCAGCAACCAGTCCGCCTATGGCTACACCTTC.

V usage is TRBV20-1 and J usage is TRBJ1-3, with a tentative D call TRBD1 (6 bases). Germline loops: CDR1 DFQATT, CDR2 SNEGSKA (reference sequence). This CDR3 has 15 amino acids. Trimming took 2 bases from V and 3 from J, leaving 14 bases between them. The CDR3 DNA reads as TGCAGTGCTAGAATGGGGGGCGCAGATGGAAACACCATATATTTT. This codes for CSARMGGADGNTIYF.

In this sample, this clonotype turned up many times. This chain links TRBV20-1 with TRBJ1-1, with D unclear. Per the germline V gene, CDR1 is DFQATT and CDR2 is SNEGSKA (reference sequence). The CDR3 covers 12 residues. V was shortened by 3 bases and J by 0 bases, with 5 bases between the two germline ends. The CDR3 region has the DNA TGCAGTGCTAGTCTCGTGAACACTGAAGCTTTCTTT. This codes for CSASLVNTEAFF.

In this sample, this clonotype turned up a few times. The chain has TRBV9 and TRBJ2-1; no reliable D call. V lost 0 bases to trimming and J lost 8 bases, with 15 bases between them. The V gene's germline CDR1 is SGDLS and CDR2 YYNGEE. The CDR3 extends over 15 amino acids. CDR3 sequence: CASSVAETLKDEQFF. As DNA, the CDR3 is TGTGCCAGCAGCGTAGCCGAGACCCTTAAGGATGAGCAGTTCTTC.

The chain recombines TRBV6-1 with TRBJ2-5; 7 nucleotides align to TRBD2. The ends lost 8 bases at V and 4 bases at J; junction bases unmatched: 4. This CDR3 region has 12 residues. Germline V gene data show CDR1 as MNHNS and CDR2 as SASEGT. CDR3 coding DNA: TGTGCCAGCGGGAGGGCCCCAGAGACCCAGTACTTC. This codes for CASGRAPETQYF.

The sample holds many counts of this clonotype. The rearrangement links TRBV28 to TRBJ1-2, with D possibly matching TRBD1 (6 bases). Germline assignment: CDR1 MDHEN and CDR2 SYDVKM. The CDR3 is 14 residues long. Trimming removed 5 bases from V and 2 bases from J, with 12 bases in between. The CDR3 DNA reads TGTGCCAGCAGTACCCCCGGGGGCAACTATGGCTACACCTTC. Translating it yields CASSTPGGNYGYTF.

This clonotype was counted between two and nine times. The chain has TRBV30 and TRBJ2-1; D perhaps matches TRBD2 (6 bases). With 5 bases removed from V and 5 bases from J, the gap between germline ends came to 10 bases. This CDR3 is 12 amino acids long. The germline CDR1 and CDR2 sequences are GTSNPN and SVGIG (reference sequence). The DNA of the CDR3 is TGTGCCTGGCGTCGGGGGAACAATGAGCAGTTCTTC. This translates into CAWRRGNNEQFF.

In this sample, this clonotype turned up a few times. The chain is built from TRBV28 and TRBJ1-5; 8 bases map to TRBD1. This CDR3 comprises 15 residues. Germline-derived CDR1 and CDR2 are MDHEN and SYDVKM. V lost 8 bases and J lost 7; bases outside the gene matches: 13. The CDR3 loop reads CASHEPWTGYQPQHF. CDR3 nucleotide sequence: TGTGCCAGCCACGAACCCTGGACAGGGTACCAGCCCCAGCATTTT.

The CDR3 DNA follows: TGTGCCAGCAGCTTAGGGGGACAACAATACCCCTACGAGCAGTACTTC. It yields the protein CASSLGGQQYPYEQYF. The V call is TRBV7-9, the J call TRBJ2-7, with D possibly being TRBD1 (6 bases). Looked up from germline, CDR1 is SEHNR and CDR2 is FQNEAQ (reference sequence). The CDR3 spans 16 residues. Between the trimmed V and J ends, which lost 1 base and 2 bases, there was a span of 15 bases.

Only a few counts were recorded for this clonotype. This chain connects TRBV20-1 to TRBJ2-5; no clear D. This CDR3 region has 12 residues. The V and J ends lost 3 bases and 5 bases respectively, with 10 bases between them. Looked up from germline, CDR1 is DFQATT and CDR2 is SNEGSKA (reference sequence). CDR3 nucleotide sequence: TGCAGTGCTAGGCCCAGTTGGGAGACCCAGTACTTC. It codes for CSARPSWETQYF.